These T cell receptor beta chains were read from a single sample in a study of blood T cell repertoires in COVID-19. Sequenced by immunoSEQ multiplex PCR; TCRdb stores in-frame clones only, minus some. The sample yields about 210,000 clones, 85% seen once. Source material: peripheral blood. All receptors come from a man aged 45 to 65 with COVID-19, enrolled during active disease. Both conserved end residues are part of each CDR3.

v_call: TRBV28; cdr3_aa: CASKPRQGYEQYF
v_call: TRBV4-1; cdr3_aa: CASSWGDRAGEKLFF
v_call: TRBV3-1/TRBV3-2; cdr3_aa: CASSLIQGGNYGYTF
v_call: TRBV3-1/TRBV3-2; cdr3_aa: CASSTRDRGPEEQYF
v_call: TRBV5-4; cdr3_aa: CASSLFLDSNTEAFF
v_call: TRBV19; cdr3_aa: CASMAGDSWNQPQHF
v_call: TRBV5-6; cdr3_aa: CASSSYGATNYGYTF
v_call: TRBV2; cdr3_aa: CASSPGQAYSYEQYF
v_call: TRBV5-4; cdr3_aa: CASSLVKLAGGPDTQYF
v_call: TRBV7-7; cdr3_aa: CASSSGHIMETQYF
v_call: TRBV6-1; cdr3_aa: CASSLQGGGTAQFF
v_call: TRBV6-5; cdr3_aa: CASSYDSLNTEAFF
v_call: TRBV10-3; cdr3_aa: CAISESRGGASDEQFF
v_call: TRBV7-2; cdr3_aa: CASSLAPSGRGQETQYF
v_call: TRBV12-3/TRBV12-4; cdr3_aa: CASGSGGWLYF
v_call: TRBV7-2; cdr3_aa: CASSLGGAYGYTF
v_call: TRBV15; cdr3_aa: CATRALDGAGGSPSSYNEQFF
v_call: TRBV11-2; cdr3_aa: CASSPRREVSLNSPLHF
v_call: TRBV19; cdr3_aa: CASGQGTQPQHF
v_call: TRBV3-1/TRBV3-2; cdr3_aa: CASSQVAGDYNEQFF
v_call: TRBV5-1; cdr3_aa: CASTLAGGQETQYF
v_call: TRBV5-4; cdr3_aa: CASSLVDSNEKLFF
v_call: TRBV10-3; cdr3_aa: CAIHSQSSYEQYF
v_call: TRBV7-3; cdr3_aa: CASSLNPSGTTTDTQYF
v_call: TRBV2; cdr3_aa: CASSEYNSGGAETQYF
v_call: TRBV18; cdr3_aa: CASSGTGRNTEAFF
v_call: TRBV7-7; cdr3_aa: CASSYIGGQQNTGELFF
v_call: TRBV2; cdr3_aa: CASSDRRNNQPQHF
v_call: TRBV29-1; cdr3_aa: CSVNDRAGNTIYF
v_call: TRBV4-3; cdr3_aa: CASSQDAPYEQYF
v_call: TRBV28; cdr3_aa: CASRTGTGTYGYTF
v_call: TRBV4-1; cdr3_aa: CASSPAGAATQYF
v_call: TRBV9; cdr3_aa: CASSVQGTRSDTIYF
v_call: TRBV18; cdr3_aa: CASSPGQVRTGELFF
v_call: TRBV6-6; cdr3_aa: CASSYSGGSANYGYTF
v_call: TRBV7-3; cdr3_aa: CASSPMDSSYEQYF
v_call: TRBV28; cdr3_aa: CASSLSINRLPRF
v_call: TRBV7-9; cdr3_aa: CASSLVDRENF
v_call: TRBV20-1; cdr3_aa: CSARPEYEQYF
v_call: TRBV6-5; cdr3_aa: CASRRQNQPQHF
v_call: TRBV6-5; cdr3_aa: CASKQENYGYTF